These 5 T cell receptor beta chains were sequenced from one sample in a study of shared clonotypes between healthy human individuals. Generated by immunoSEQ multiplex PCR, the TCRdb table keeps only in-frame clones and is missing some. The data hold roughly 490,000 clones, with 70% to 80% observed a single time. Material: PBMCs. The receptors here all came from a woman in her forties in good health. Some clones in this sample may be carry-over from other donors' samples.

V gene TRBV7-2 combines with J gene TRBJ2-7; D gene ambiguous. The CDR3 runs 15 residues. V lost 2 bases to trimming and J lost 3 bases, with 14 bases between them. CDR1 and CDR2 from the germline V gene are SGHTA and FQGNSA. CDR3 nucleotide sequence: TGTGCCAGCAGCTTAATCCAAGCCCCTTTCTACGAGCAGTACTTC. Amino acid sequence: CASSLIQAPFYEQYF.

The rearrangement uses TRBV10-2 and TRBJ2-5; possible D gene TRBD2, 6 bases. The CDR3 is made up of 14 amino acids. The V and J ends lost 7 bases and 5 bases respectively, with 17 bases between them. Germline V gives CDR1 WSHSY, CDR2 SAAADI. CDR3 amino acids: CASTDGGDWETQYF. DNA for the CDR3: TGCGCCAGCACCGACGGAGGGGATTGGGAGACCCAGTACTTC.

V gene TRBV5-1 combines with J gene TRBJ1-2; D is ambiguous. The CDR3 loop spans 13 amino acids. Germline V gene lookup returns CDR1 SGHRS and CDR2 YFSETQ. The ends were cut back, 0 bases at V and 1 base at J, with 4 bases in the middle. The CDR3 bases are TGCGCCAGCAGCTTGGGGTTTAACTATGGCTACACCTTC. This encodes CASSLGFNYGYTF. Full variable domain (outside the CDR3, taken from reference TRBV5-1 and TRBJ1-2): KAGVTQTPRYLIKTRGQQVTLSCSPISGHRSVSWYQQTPGQGLQFLFEYFSETQRNKGNFPGRFSGRQFSNSRSEMNVSTLELGDSALYLCASSLGFNYGYTFGSGTRLTVV.

The genes are TRBV7-6 and TRBJ2-5; TRBD2 agrees at 7 bases. J was trimmed by 4 bases and V by 5 bases; bases with no gene match: 7. In germline, CDR1 is SGHVS, CDR2 FNYEAQ. The CDR3 has 14 residues. This CDR3 reads CASSARGSRETQYF. The CDR3 nucleotides are TGTGCCAGCAGCGCCCGCGGGAGTCGAGAGACCCAGTACTTC.

The chain is built from TRBV27 and TRBJ2-5, with TRBD2 identical over 13 bases. V lost 3 bases, J lost 3 bases, and 1 base stayed unmatched. The CDR3 is made up of 15 amino acids. Germline V CDR1 and CDR2: MNHEY, SMNVEV (reference sequence). The CDR3 spells CASSLGTSGKETQYF. CDR3 DNA sequence: TGTGCCAGCAGTTTGGGGACTAGCGGGAAAGAGACCCAGTACTTC.